These 14 T cell receptor beta chains originate from one sample sequenced in a study of T cells after somatic rescue of genetic block (TCRdb year 2020). Library generation was performed with the immunoSEQ multiplex PCR assay. TCRdb holds this immuneACCESS table with in-frame rearrangements only. Some clones are missing; in checked studies, unresolved V genes explain under half, and the rest has no known cause. The sample profile shows about 110,000 clones; just over 90% of them were found once. The top ten hold around 1.5% of the sample. The specimen was peripheral blood mononuclear cells (PBMCs). These receptors were obtained from a woman between 18 and 29 years old.

V usage is TRBV21-1 and J usage is TRBJ1-2; TRBD1 is the table's D call, not checked against the DNA. TRBV21-1 is flagged as a pseudogene. The CDR3 contains 13 residues. This CDR3 is CASRPRQGYGYTF. The CDR3 DNA sequence: TGTGCCAGCAGACCTAGACAGGGCTATGGCTACACCTTC.

The CDR3 is CASRRGGSEETQYF. Here the CDR3 DNA reads TGCGCCAGCAGGCGGGGGGGCAGTGAAGAGACCCAGTACTTC. The rearrangement links TRBV5-1 to TRBJ2-5; TRBD2 matches at 9 bases. Trimming removed 5 bases from V and 3 bases from J; junction bases left unmatched: 5. Germline CDR1 and CDR2: SGHRS and YFSETQ. CDR3 length: 14 residues.

V and J are TRBV5-4 and TRBJ1-2, with D unclear. Germline-derived CDR1 and CDR2 are SGHNT and YYREEE (reference sequence). The CDR3 covers 12 residues. The germline V and J ends were trimmed by 0 bases and 6 bases, with 6 bases remaining between them. Here the CDR3 reads CASSLGGNGYTF. Here the CDR3 DNA reads TGTGCCAGCAGCTTGGGAGGAAATGGCTACACCTTC. The full variable domain, with the rest looked up from reference TRBV5-4 and TRBJ1-2, is ETGVTQSPTHLIKTRGQQVTLRCSSQSGHNTVSWYQQALGQGPQFIFQYYREEENGRGNFPPRFSGLQFPNYSSELNVNALELDDSALYLCASSLGGNGYTFGSGTRLTVV.

The V call is TRBV9, the J call TRBJ2-2; 9 bases are a match to TRBD1. Germline assignment: CDR1 SGDLS and CDR2 YYNGEE. Germline trimming cut 4 bases from V and 4 bases from J; bases unmatched to any gene: 8. The CDR3 has 16 residues. The CDR3, as DNA: TGTGCCAGCAGCCCAAGACAGGGGGGACCCACCGGGGAGCTGTTTTTT. Residues: CASSPRQGGPTGELFF.

The V and J genes are TRBV2 and TRBJ2-7, with a tentative D call TRBD2 (6 bases). The CDR3 totals 14 residues. Germline lookup yields CDR1 SNHLY and CDR2 FYNNEI. Trimming removed 8 bases from V and 2 bases from J, with 16 bases in between. This CDR3 reads CASLEGLLTYEQYF. In nucleotides, the CDR3 is TGTGCCAGCCTTGAGGGACTTCTAACCTACGAGCAGTACTTC.

In its sample, this clone was seen once. CDR3 sequence reads: CASSRQLNTEAFF. In nucleotides, the CDR3 is TGTGCCAGTAGTAGGCAGCTCAACACTGAAGCTTTCTTT. This rearrangement joins TRBV19 to TRBJ1-1; D gene unclear. Germline assignment: CDR1 LNHDA and CDR2 SQIVND (reference sequence). V was cut by 4 bases and J by 2 bases, with 8 bases left in between. The CDR3 is made up of 13 amino acids. The full variable domain, its missing parts supplied by reference TRBV19 and TRBJ1-1, is DGGITQSPKYLFRKEGQNVTLSCEQNLNHDAMYWYRQDPGQGLRLIYYSQIVNDFQKGDIAEGYSVSREKKESFPLTVTSAQKNPTAFYLCASSRQLNTEAFFGQGTRLTVV.

Concerning this clone itself: Other nucleotide sequences from this sample produce the same CDR3. The chain joins TRBV7-2 to TRBJ1-3, with D unclear. The V end was cut by 0 bases, the J end by 0 bases, with 12 bases between. Germline CDR1 SGHTA, CDR2 FQGNSA. This CDR3 is 17 amino acids long. The DNA of the CDR3 is TGTGCCAGCAGCTTAGCAACCCCCGGGAGCTCTGGAAACACCATATATTTT. Protein product: CASSLATPGSSGNTIYF.

V and J are TRBV20-1 and TRBJ1-2; no clear D gene. CDR3 length: 10 amino acids. V dropped 6 bases and J dropped 5 bases, with 7 bases sitting between them. Germline V gene sequence: CDR1 DFQATT, CDR2 SNEGSKA (reference sequence). The CDR3 DNA sequence: TGCAGTGCGGAACAATATGGCTACACCTTC. Encoded protein: CSAEQYGYTF.

This clone was recorded once. The chain links TRBV18 to TRBJ1-1; no definite D call. CDR1 is KGHSH, CDR2 LQKENI, per germline. This CDR3 comprises 16 residues. Trimming pared 3 bases from V and 1 base from J, leaving 15 bases between. The CDR3 DNA is TGTGCCAGCTCACCGAGAACTGGGGAGGGGAACACTGAAGCTTTCTTT. It translates to CASSPRTGEGNTEAFF.

The J gene is TRBJ2-2, the V gene TRBV6-1, with TRBD2 identical over 14 bases. V was pared by 4 bases and J by 0 bases, with 4 bases of the junction left unmatched. From germline, CDR1 is MNHNS and CDR2 SASEGT. There are 18 residues in the CDR3. This chain's CDR3 is CASSARLAGGTNTGELFF. The DNA for the CDR3 is TGTGCCAGCAGTGCTCGACTAGCGGGGGGGACGAACACCGGGGAGCTGTTTTTT.

V usage is TRBV7-8 and J usage is TRBJ1-3; TRBD1 is a possible D gene (5 bases). Trimming stripped 2 bases from V and 0 bases from J, with 8 bases between. Germline CDR1 reads SGHVS; CDR2 reads FQNEAQ. CDR3 length: 15 amino acids. CDR3 sequence (DNA): TGTGCCAGCAGCTTAACCGGGACCTCTGGAAACACCATATATTTT. Residues: CASSLTGTSGNTIYF.

The table lists this clone with a count of one. The chain couples TRBV7-8 to TRBJ1-3; the D is unclear. V was trimmed by 3 bases and J by 6 bases, leaving 18 bases between them. The CDR3 runs to 16 residues. Germline CDR1 is SGHVS and CDR2 is FQNEAQ. CDR3 coding DNA: TGTGCCAGCAGCTTTTGGCGGTTTGACACGCCAAACACCATATATTTT. Translation gives CASSFWRFDTPNTIYF.

The rearrangement uses TRBV18 and TRBJ1-2, with D possibly matching TRBD1 (5 bases). Trimming removed 6 bases at V and 8 bases at J, with 16 bases between. The CDR3 loop spans 13 amino acids. Germline assignment: CDR1 KGHSH and CDR2 LQKENI. This chain's CDR3 is CASSPMGGDGYTF. DNA of the CDR3: TGTGCCAGCTCCCCCATGGGGGGGGACGGCTACACCTTC.

J is TRBJ2-7 and V is TRBV5-1; no clear D. The germline V gene encodes CDR1 SGHRS and CDR2 YFSETQ. The length of the CDR3 is 12 residues. The V gene lost 3 bases and the J gene lost 1 base, with 5 bases spanning the gap. The CDR3 is CASSSASYEQYF. The CDR3 region has the DNA TGCGCCAGCAGCTCAGCTTCCTACGAGCAGTACTTC.